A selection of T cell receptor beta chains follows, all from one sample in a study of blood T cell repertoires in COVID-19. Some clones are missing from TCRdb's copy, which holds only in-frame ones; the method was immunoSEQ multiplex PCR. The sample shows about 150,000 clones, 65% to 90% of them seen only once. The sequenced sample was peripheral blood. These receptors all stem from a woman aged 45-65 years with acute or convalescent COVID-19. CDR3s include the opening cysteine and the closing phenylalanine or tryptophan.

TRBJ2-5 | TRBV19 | CASSASGGRETQYF
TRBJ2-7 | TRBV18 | CASSPPAGGIYEQYF
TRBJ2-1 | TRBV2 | CASRGQETEQFF
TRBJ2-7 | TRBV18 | CASSPGIPSYEQYF
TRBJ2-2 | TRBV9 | CASSVGGLAAGELFF
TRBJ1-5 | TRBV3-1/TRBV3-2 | CASSLQIGRGIVGNQPQHF
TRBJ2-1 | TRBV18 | CASSPLGAGYNEQFF
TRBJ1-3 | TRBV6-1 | CASSETVSSGNTIYF
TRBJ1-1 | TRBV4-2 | CASSQGRRNTEAFF
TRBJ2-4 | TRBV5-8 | CASSLAGLAKNIQYF
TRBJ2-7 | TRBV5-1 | CASSPPGDEQYF
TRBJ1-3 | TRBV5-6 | CASSSRRGASSGNTIYF
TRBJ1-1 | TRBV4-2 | CASSQDPRQGGTEAFF
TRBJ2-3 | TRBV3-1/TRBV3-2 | CASSQVGTTDTQYF